The following is a TCR beta chain sequence with its context. Its cognate antigen is unknown. CDR1 is SGHTA, CDR2 FQGNSA, per germline. Between the trimmed V and J ends, which lost 6 bases and 5 bases, there was a span of 14 bases. This CDR3 is built from 14 residues. Sequencing targeted expressed TCRB transcripts, as all isolated RNA had been reverse transcribed. This table comes from immunoSEQ multiplex PCR, and its TCRdb copy is limited to in-frame clones, with some not included. The sample lists roughly 300,000 clones; roughly an eighth were seen once. This sample was included in a study of beta chain features in type 1 diabetes. Points from the study as a whole: Fewer junction insertions and more nucleotide deletions appeared in type 1 diabetes patients. Among all four CD4+ subsets, Type 1 diabetes patients had TCRB CDR3s that were moderately but significantly shorter.

This clonotype originated in a young man with type 1 diabetes. The chain combines TRBV7-2 with TRBJ1-5; D possibly corresponds to TRBD1 (5 bases). The sample comprised naive CD4+ T cells from blood. CDR3 protein: CASSTPGLYQPQHF. For the CDR3, the DNA is TGTGCCAGCAGTACTCCGGGACTTTATCAGCCCCAGCATTTT.